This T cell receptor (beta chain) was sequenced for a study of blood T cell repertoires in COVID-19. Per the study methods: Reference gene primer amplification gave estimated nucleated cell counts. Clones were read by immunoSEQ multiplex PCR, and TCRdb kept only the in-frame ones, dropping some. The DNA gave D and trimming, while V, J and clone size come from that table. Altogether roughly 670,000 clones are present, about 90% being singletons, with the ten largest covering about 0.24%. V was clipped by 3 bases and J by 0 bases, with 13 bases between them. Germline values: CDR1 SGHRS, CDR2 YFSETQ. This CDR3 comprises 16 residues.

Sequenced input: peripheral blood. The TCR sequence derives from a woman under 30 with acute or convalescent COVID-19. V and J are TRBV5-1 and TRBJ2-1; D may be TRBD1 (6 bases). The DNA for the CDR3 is TGCGCCAGCAGCTCGTCCCGGACAGTCTCCTACAATGAGCAGTTCTTC. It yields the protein CASSSSRTVSYNEQFF.